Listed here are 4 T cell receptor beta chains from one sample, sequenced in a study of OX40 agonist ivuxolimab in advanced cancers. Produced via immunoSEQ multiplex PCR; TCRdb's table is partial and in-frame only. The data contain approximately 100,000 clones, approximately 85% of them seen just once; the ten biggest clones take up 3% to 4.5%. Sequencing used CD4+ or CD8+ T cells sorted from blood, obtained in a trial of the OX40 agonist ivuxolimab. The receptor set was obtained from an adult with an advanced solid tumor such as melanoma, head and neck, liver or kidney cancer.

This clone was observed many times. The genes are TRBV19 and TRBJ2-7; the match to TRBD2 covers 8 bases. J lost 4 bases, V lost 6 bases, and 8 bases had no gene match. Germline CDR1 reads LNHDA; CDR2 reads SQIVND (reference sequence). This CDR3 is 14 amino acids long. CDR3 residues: CASRVASGSYEQYF. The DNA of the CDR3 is TGTGCCAGTAGGGTCGCCAGCGGGAGTTACGAGCAGTACTTC.

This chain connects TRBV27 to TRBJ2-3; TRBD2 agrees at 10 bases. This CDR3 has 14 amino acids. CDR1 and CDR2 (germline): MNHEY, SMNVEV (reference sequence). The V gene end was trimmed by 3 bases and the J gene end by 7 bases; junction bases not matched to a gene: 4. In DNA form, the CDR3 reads TGTGCCAGCAGTTTCGGGACTAGCGCCTATACGCAGTATTTT. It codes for CASSFGTSAYTQYF.

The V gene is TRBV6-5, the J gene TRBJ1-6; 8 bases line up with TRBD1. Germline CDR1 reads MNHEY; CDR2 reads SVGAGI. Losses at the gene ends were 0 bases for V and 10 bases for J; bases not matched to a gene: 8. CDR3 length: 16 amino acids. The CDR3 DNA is TGTGCCAGCAGTTACTCTCGGACAGGGCTTGTCTCACCCCTCCACTTT. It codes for CASSYSRTGLVSPLHF.

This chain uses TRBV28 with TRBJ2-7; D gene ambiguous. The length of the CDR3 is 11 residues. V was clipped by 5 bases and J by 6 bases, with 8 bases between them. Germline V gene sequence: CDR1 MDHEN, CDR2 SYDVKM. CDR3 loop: CASSQRSEQYF. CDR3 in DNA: TGTGCCAGCAGTCAACGGAGCGAGCAGTACTTC.